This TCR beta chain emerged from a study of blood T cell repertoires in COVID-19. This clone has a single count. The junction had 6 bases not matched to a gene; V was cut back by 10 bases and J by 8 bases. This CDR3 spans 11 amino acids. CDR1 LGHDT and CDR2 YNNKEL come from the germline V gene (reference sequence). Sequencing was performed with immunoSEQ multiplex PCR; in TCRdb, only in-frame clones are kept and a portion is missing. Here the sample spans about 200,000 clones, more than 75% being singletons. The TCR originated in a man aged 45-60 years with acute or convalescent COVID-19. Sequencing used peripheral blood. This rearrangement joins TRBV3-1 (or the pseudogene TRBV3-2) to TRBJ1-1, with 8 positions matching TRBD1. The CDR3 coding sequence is TGTGCCACCGGTGACAGGGGAGAAGCTTTCTTT. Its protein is CATGDRGEAFF.